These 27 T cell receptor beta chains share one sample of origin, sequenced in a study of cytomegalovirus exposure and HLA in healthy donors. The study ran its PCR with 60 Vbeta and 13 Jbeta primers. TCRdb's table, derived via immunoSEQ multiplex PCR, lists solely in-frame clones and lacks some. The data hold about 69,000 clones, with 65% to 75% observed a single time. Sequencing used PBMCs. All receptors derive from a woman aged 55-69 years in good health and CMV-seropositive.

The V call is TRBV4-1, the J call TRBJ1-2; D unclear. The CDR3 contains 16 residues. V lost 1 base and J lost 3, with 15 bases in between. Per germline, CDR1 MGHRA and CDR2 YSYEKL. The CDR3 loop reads CASSQVKERRDYGYTF. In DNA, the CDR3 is TGCGCCAGCAGCCAAGTAAAGGAGAGGCGCGACTATGGCTACACCTTC.

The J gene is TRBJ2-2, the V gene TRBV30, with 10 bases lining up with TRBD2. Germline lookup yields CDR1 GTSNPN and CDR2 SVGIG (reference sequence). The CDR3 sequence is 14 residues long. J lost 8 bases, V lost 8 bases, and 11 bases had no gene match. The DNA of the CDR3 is TGTGCCATGCCGAGGGCTAGCGGGGGTGGGGAGCTGTTTTTT. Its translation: CAMPRASGGGELFF.

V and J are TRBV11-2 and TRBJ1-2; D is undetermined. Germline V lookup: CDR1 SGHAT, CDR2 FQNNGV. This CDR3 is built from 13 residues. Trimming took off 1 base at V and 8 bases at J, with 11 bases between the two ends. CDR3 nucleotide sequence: TGTGCCAGCAGCTTAGTTCCGGTTTCCGGCTACACCTTC. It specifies CASSLVPVSGYTF.

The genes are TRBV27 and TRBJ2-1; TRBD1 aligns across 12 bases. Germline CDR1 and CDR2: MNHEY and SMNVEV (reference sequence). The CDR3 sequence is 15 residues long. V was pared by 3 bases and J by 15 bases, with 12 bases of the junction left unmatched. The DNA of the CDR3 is TGTGCCAGCAGTTTTGGGGACAGGGGGCGCGCCAAGACGTTCTTC. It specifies CASSFGDRGRAKTFF.

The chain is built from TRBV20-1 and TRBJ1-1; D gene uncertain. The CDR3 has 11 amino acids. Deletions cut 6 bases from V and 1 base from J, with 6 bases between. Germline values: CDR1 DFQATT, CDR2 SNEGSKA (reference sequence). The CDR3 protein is CSAPRNTEAFF. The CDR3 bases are TGCAGTGCGCCCAGGAACACTGAAGCTTTCTTT.

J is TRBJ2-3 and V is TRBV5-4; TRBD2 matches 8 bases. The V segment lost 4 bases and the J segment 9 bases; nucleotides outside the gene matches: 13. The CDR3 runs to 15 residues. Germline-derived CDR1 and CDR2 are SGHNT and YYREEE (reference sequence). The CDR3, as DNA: TGTGCCAGCAGCACCGTGGCGGGGGGCCCGAAGACGCAGTATTTT. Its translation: CASSTVAGGPKTQYF. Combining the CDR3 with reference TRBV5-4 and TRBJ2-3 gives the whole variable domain ETGVTQSPTHLIKTRGQQVTLRCSSQSGHNTVSWYQQALGQGPQFIFQYYREEENGRGNFPPRFSGLQFPNYSSELNVNALELDDSALYLCASSTVAGGPKTQYFGPGTRLTVL.

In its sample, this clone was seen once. CDR3 loop: CASSIGSTNTGELFF. The CDR3 DNA sequence: TGTGCCAGTAGTATAGGCAGTACGAACACCGGGGAGCTGTTTTTT. This chain links TRBV19 with TRBJ2-2; D not resolved. Germline CDR1 is LNHDA and CDR2 is SQIVND (reference sequence). V gave up 1 base and J gave up 0 bases, with 6 bases separating them. This CDR3 is built from 15 residues.

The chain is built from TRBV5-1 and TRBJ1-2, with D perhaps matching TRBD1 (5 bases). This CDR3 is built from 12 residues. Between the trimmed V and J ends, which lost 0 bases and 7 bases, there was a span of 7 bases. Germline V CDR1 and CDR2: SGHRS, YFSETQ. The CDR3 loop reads CASSLDQGGYTF. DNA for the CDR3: TGCGCCAGCAGCTTGGATCAGGGTGGCTACACCTTC.

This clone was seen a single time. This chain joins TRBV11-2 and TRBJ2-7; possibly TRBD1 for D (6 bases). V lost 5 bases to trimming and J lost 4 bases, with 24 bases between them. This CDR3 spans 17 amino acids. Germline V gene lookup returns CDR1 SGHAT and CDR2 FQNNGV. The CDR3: CASSADHSGTTTYEQYF. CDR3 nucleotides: TGTGCCAGCAGCGCCGATCATTCCGGGACAACTACTTACGAGCAGTACTTC.

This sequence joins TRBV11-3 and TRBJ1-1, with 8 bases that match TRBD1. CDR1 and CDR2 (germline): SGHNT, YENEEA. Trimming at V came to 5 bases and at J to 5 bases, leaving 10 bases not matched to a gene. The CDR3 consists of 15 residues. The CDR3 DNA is TGTGCCAGCAGCCCTACGACAGGGGCGAGGACTGAAGCTTTCTTT. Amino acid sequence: CASSPTTGARTEAFF. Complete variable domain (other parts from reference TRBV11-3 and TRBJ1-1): EAGVVQSPRYKIIEKKQPVAFWCNPISGHNTLYWYLQNLGQGPELLIRYENEEAVDDSQLPKDRFSAERLKGVDSTLKIQPAELGDSAVYLCASSPTTGARTEAFFGQGTRLTVV.

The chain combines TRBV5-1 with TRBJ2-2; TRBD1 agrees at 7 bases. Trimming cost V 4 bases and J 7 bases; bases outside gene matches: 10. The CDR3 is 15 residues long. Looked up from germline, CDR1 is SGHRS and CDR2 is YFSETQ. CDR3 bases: TGCGCCAGCAGCCAAGGGGCCACAGGGGTCGGGGAGCTGTTTTTT. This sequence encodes CASSQGATGVGELFF.

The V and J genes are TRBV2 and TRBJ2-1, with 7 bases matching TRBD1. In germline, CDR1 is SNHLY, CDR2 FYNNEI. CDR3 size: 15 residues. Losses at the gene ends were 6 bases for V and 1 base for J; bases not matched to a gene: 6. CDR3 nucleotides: TGTGCCAGCAGGACAGGGATGGGATCCTACAATGAGCAGTTCTTC. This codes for CASRTGMGSYNEQFF.

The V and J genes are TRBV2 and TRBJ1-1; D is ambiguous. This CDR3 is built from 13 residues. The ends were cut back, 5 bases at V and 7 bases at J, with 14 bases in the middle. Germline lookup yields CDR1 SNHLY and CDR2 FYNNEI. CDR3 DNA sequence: TGTGCCAGCAGTCAGACAATACCCGATGAAGCTTTCTTT. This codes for CASSQTIPDEAFF.

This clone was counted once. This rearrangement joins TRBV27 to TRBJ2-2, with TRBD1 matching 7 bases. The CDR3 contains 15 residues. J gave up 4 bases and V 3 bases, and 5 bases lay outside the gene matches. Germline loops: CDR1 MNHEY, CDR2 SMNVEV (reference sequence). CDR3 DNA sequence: TGTGCCAGCAGTTTTTACAGGGACAGCACCGGGGAGCTGTTTTTT. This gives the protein CASSFYRDSTGELFF.

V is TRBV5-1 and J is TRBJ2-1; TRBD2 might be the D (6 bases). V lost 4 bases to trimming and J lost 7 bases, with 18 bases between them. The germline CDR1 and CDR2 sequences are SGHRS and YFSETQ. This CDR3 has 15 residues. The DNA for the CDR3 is TGCGCCAGCAGCATAGCCGGGACGGGGAGGAATGAGCAGTTCTTC. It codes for CASSIAGTGRNEQFF.

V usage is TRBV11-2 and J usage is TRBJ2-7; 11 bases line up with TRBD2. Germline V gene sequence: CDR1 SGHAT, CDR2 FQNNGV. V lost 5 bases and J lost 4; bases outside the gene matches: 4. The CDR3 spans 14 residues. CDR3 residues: CASSPGLAVYEQYF. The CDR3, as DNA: TGTGCCAGCAGCCCGGGACTAGCGGTTTACGAGCAGTACTTC.

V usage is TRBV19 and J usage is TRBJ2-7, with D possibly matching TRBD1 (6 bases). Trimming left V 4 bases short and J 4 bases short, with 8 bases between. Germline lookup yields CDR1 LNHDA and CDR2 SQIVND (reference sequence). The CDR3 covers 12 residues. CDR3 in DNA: TGTGCCAGTAGTAAGACAGGTTACGAGCAGTACTTC. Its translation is CASSKTGYEQYF.

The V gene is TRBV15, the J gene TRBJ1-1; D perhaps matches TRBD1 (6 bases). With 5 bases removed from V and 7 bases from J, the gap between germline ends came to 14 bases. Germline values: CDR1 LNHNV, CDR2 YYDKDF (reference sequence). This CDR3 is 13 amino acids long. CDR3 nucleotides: TGTGCCACCAGCTTTGTCAGGGGTAGTGAAGCTTTCTTT. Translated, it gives CATSFVRGSEAFF.

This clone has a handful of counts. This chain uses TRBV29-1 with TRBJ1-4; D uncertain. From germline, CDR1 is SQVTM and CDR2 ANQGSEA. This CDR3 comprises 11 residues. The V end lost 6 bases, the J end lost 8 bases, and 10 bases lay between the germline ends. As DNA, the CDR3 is TGCAGCGTGTTAGAGGGCGAAAAACTGTTTTTT. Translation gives CSVLEGEKLFF.

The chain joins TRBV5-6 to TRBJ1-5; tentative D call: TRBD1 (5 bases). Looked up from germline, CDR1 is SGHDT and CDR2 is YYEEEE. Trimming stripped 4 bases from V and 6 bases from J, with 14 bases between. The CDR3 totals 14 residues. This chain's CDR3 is CASSLGVGSQPQHF. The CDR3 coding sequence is TGTGCCAGCAGCCTGGGGGTGGGGAGTCAGCCCCAGCATTTT.

CDR3 DNA sequence: TGTGCCAGCAGAACGGGACAGGGAGCCATGAACACTGAAGCTTTCTTT. As protein: CASRTGQGAMNTEAFF. The chain is built from TRBV5-4 and TRBJ1-1; 9 bases agree with TRBD1. V shed 5 bases, J shed 0 bases, and the junction held 8 bases outside the gene matches. The CDR3 contains 16 residues. CDR1 and CDR2 from the germline V gene are SGHNT and YYREEE (reference sequence).

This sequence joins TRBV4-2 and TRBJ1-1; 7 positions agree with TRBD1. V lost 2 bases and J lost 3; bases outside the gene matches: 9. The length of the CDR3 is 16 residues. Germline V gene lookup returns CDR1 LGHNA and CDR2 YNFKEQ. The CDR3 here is CASSQSGTEGDTEAFF. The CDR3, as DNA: TGTGCCAGCAGCCAATCCGGGACAGAAGGGGACACTGAAGCTTTCTTT.

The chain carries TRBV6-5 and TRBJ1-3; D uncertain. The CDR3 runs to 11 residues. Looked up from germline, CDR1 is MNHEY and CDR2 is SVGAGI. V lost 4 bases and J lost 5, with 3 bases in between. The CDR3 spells CASSSRNTIYF. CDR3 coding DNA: TGTGCCAGCAGTTCTAGAAACACCATATATTTT.

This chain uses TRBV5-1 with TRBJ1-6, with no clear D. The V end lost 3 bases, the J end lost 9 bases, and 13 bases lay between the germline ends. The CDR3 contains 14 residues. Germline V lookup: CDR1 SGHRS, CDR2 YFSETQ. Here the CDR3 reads CASSSLEGGSPLHF. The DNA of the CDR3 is TGCGCCAGCAGCTCCCTGGAGGGCGGTTCACCCCTCCACTTT.

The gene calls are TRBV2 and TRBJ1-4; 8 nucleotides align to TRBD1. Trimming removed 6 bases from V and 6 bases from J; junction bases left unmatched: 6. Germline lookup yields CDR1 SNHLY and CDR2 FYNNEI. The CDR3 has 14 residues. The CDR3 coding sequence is TGTGCCAGCAGAGCGGACAGGGACTATGAAAAACTGTTTTTT. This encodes CASRADRDYEKLFF.

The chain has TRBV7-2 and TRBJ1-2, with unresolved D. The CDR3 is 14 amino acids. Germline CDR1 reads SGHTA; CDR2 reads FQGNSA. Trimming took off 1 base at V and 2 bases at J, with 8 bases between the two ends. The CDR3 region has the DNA TGTGCCAGCAGCTTAGTTTACACCAACTATGGCTACACCTTC. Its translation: CASSLVYTNYGYTF.

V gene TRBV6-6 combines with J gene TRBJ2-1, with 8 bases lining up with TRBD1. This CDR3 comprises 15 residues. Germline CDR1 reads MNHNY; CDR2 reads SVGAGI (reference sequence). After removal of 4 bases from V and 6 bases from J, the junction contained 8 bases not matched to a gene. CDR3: CASSSRGQGGNEQFF. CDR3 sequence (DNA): TGTGCCAGCAGTTCCAGGGGGCAGGGGGGCAATGAGCAGTTCTTC.